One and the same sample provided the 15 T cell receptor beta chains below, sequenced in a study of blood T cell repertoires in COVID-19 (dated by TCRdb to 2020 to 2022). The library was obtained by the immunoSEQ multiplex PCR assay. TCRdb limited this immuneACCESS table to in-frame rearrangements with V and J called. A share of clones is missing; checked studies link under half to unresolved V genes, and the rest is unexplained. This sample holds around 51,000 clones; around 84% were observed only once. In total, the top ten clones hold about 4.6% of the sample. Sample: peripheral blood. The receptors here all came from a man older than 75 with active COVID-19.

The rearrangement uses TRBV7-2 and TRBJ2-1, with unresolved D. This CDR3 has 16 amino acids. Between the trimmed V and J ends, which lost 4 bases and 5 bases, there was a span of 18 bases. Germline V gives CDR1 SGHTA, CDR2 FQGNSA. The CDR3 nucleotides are TGTGCCAGCAGCTATCGTCCGGGTGCGTTGGACAATGAGCAGTTCTTC. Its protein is CASSYRPGALDNEQFF.

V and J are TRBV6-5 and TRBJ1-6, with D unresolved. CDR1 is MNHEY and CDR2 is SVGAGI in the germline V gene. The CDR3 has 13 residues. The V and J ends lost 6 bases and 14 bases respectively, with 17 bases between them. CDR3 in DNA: TGTGCCAGCAGCATTACCCGGTCCGGGGCCCTCCACTTT. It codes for CASSITRSGALHF.

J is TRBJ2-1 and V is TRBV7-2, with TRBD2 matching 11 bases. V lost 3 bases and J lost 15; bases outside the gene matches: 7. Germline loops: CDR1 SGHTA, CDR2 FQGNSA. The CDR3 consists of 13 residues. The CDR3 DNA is TGTGCCAGCAGCTTCCTACTAGCGGGAGCTTGGTTCTTC. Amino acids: CASSFLLAGAWFF.

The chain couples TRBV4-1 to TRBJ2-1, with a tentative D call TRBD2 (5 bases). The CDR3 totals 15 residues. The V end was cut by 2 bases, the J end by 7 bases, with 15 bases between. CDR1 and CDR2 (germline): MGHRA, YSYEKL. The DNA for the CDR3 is TGCGCCAGCAGCCAACGTATACTAGAGGGTAATGAGCAGTTCTTC. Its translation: CASSQRILEGNEQFF.

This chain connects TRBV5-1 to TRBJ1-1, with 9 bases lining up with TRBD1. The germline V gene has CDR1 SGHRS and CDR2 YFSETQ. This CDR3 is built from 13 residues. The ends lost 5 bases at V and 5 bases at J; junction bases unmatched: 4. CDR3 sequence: CASSGTGRTEAFF. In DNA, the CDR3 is TGCGCCAGCAGTGGGACAGGGAGGACTGAAGCTTTCTTT.

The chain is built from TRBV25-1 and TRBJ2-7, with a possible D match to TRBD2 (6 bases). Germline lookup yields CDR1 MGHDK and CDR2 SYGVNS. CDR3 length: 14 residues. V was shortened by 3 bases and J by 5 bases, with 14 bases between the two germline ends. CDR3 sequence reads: CASSEPGVRDEQYF. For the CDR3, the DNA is TGTGCCAGCAGTGAGCCGGGAGTTAGAGACGAGCAGTACTTC.

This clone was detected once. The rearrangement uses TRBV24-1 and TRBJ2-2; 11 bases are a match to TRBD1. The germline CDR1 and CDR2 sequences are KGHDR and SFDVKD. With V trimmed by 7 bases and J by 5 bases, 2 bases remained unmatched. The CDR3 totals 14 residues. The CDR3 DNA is TGTGCCACCAGCGGGACAGGGGGAACCGGGGAGCTGTTTTTT. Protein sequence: CATSGTGGTGELFF.

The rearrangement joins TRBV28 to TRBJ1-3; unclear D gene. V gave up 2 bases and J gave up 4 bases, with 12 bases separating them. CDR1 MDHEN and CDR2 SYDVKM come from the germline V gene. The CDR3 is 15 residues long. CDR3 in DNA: TGTGCCAGCAGTTTAGAGGCGGGGTCAGGAAACACCATATATTTT. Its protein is CASSLEAGSGNTIYF.

CDR3 sequence reads: CARPNLDRDNQETQYF. The CDR3 nucleotides read TGCGCCAGACCTAACCTGGACAGGGACAACCAAGAGACCCAGTACTTC. The chain joins TRBV23-1 to TRBJ2-5; 8 positions match TRBD1. TRBV23-1 is recorded as an ORF, its role being uncertain. V shed 9 bases, J shed 0 bases, and the junction held 12 bases outside the gene matches. The CDR3 has 16 amino acids.

The CDR3 DNA sequence: TGTGCCAGCAGCGCGGCGGGGAGCACAGATACGCAGTATTTT. It is translated as CASSAAGSTDTQYF. The gene calls are TRBV7-9 and TRBJ2-3, with D perhaps TRBD2 (6 bases). From germline, CDR1 is SEHNR and CDR2 FQNEAQ (reference sequence). This CDR3 comprises 14 residues. V gave up 5 bases and J gave up 0 bases, with 9 bases separating them.

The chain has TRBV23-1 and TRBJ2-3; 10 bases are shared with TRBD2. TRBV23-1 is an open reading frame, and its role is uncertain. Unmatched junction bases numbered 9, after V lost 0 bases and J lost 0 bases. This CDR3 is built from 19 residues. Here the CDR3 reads CASSQSPLAGAASTDTQYF. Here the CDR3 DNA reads TGCGCCAGCAGTCAATCACCCCTAGCGGGAGCCGCTAGCACAGATACGCAGTATTTT.

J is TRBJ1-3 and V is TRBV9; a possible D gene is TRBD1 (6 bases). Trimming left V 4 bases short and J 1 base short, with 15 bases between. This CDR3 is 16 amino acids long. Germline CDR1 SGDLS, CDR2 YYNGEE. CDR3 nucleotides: TGTGCCAGCAGCTCCAACACAGGGTTATCTGGAAACACCATATATTTT. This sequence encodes CASSSNTGLSGNTIYF.

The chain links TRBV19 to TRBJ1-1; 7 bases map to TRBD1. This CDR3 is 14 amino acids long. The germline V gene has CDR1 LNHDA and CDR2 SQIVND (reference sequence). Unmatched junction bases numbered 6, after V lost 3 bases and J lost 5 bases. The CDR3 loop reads CASSIKGARTEAFF. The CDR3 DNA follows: TGTGCCAGTAGTATTAAGGGGGCTCGAACTGAAGCTTTCTTT. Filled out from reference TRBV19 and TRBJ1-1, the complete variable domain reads DGGITQSPKYLFRKEGQNVTLSCEQNLNHDAMYWYRQDPGQGLRLIYYSQIVNDFQKGDIAEGYSVSREKKESFPLTVTSAQKNPTAFYLCASSIKGARTEAFFGQGTRLTVV.

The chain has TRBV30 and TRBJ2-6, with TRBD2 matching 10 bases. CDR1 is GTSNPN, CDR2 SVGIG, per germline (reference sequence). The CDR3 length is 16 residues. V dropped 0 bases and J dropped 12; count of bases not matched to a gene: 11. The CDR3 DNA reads TGTGCCTGGAGTGTATTAAGCGGGAGGGGAATCGGCGTCCTGACTTTC. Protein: CAWSVLSGRGIGVLTF.

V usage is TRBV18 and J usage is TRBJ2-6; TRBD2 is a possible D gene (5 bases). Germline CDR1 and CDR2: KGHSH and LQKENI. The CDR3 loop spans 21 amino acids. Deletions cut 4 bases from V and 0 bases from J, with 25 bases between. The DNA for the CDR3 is TGTGCCAGCTCACGTACCCCAGTTCTGGCGGGCGCACCCTCTGGGGCCAACGTCCTGACTTTC. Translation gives CASSRTPVLAGAPSGANVLTF.